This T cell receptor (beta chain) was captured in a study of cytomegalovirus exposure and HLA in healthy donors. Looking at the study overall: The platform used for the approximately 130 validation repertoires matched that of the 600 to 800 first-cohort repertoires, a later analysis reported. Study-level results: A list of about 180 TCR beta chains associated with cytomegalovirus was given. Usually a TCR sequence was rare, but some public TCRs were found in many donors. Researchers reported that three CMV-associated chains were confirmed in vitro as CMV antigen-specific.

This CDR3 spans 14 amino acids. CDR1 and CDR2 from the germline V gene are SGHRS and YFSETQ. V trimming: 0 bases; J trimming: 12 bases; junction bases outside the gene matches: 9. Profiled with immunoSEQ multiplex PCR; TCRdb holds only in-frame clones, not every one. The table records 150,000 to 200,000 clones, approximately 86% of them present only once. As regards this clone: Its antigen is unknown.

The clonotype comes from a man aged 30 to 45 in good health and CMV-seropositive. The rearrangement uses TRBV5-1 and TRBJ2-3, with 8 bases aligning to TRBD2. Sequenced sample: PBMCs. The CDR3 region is CASSLDAAGGPQYF. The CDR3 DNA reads TGCGCCAGCAGCTTGGACGCCGCGGGGGGTCCACAGTATTTT.